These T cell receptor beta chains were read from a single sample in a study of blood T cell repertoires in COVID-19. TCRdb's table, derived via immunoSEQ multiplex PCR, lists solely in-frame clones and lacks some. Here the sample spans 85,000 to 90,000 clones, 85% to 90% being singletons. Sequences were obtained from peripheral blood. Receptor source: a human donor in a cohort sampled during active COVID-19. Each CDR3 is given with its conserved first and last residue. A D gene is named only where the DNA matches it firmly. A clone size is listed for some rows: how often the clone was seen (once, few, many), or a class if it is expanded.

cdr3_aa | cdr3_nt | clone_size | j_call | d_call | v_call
CASSQRYRAGNEKLFF | TGTGCCAGCAGCCAAAGGTACAGGGCAGGAAATGAAAAACTGTTTTTT | - | TRBJ1-4 | - | TRBV3-1/TRBV3-2
CASLLRAGGMDGYTF | TGTGCCAGCCTCCTTCGGGCAGGGGGAATGGATGGCTACACCTTC | once | TRBJ1-2 | TRBD1 | TRBV27
CAISTSGSDEQFF | TGTGCCATTTCGACTAGCGGGAGCGATGAGCAGTTCTTC | - | TRBJ2-1 | TRBD2 | TRBV6-5
CASSVGQGAYTEQFF | TGTGCCAGCAGCGTGGGACAGGGGGCTTATACTGAGCAGTTCTTC | - | TRBJ2-1 | TRBD1 | TRBV9
CASSIPPGEGSYEQYF | TGTGCCAGCAGTATCCCCCCGGGTGAGGGCTCCTACGAGCAGTACTTC | - | TRBJ2-7 | - | TRBV28
CASSPTGSDTQYF | TGTGCCAGTAGTCCGACAGGTTCAGATACGCAGTATTTT | - | TRBJ2-3 | - | TRBV19
CASSFTGQRKETQYF | TGTGCCAGCAGCTTCACAGGACAGAGAAAAGAGACCCAGTACTTC | - | TRBJ2-5 | - | TRBV7-9
CASSVMIAGSDEQFF | TGTGCCAGCAGCGTAATGATAGCGGGAAGCGATGAGCAGTTCTTC | - | TRBJ2-1 | TRBD2 | TRBV9
CASSFGQRPIGELFF | TGTGCCAGCAGTTTTGGACAGAGACCCATCGGGGAGCTGTTTTTT | - | TRBJ2-2 | - | TRBV28
CASSLQENTGELFF | TGTGCCAGCAGCTTACAGGAAAACACCGGGGAGCTGTTTTTT | - | TRBJ2-2 | - | TRBV11-3
CASSPQGTEAFF | TGCGCCAGCAGCCCACAGGGAACTGAAGCTTTCTTT | - | TRBJ1-1 | - | TRBV5-1
CASSIGPLVRNEQFF | TGTGCCAGTAGTATAGGCCCACTCGTCCGCAATGAGCAGTTCTTC | - | TRBJ2-1 | - | TRBV19
CASSVSLTTSGRTSGETQYF | TGTGCCAGCAGTGTCAGTTTAACGACTAGCGGGAGGACCTCCGGCGAGACCCAGTACTTC | - | TRBJ2-5 | TRBD2 | TRBV2
CASSLNFQETQYF | TGTGCCAGCAGCTTAAACTTTCAAGAGACCCAGTACTTC | - | TRBJ2-5 | - | TRBV7-3
CASSLGDSREQYF | TGTGCCAGCAGCTTAGGGGACAGCCGCGAGCAGTACTTC | - | TRBJ2-7 | TRBD1 | TRBV7-8
CASSYRQATNEKLFF | TGTGCCAGCAGCTATCGACAGGCAACTAATGAAAAACTGTTTTTT | - | TRBJ1-4 | - | TRBV7-2
CASQTGGGQIYGYTF | TGTGCCAGCCAGACCGGGGGGGGACAGATCTATGGCTACACCTTC | - | TRBJ1-2 | TRBD1 | TRBV19
CASSRGGRVGTEAFF | TGTGCCAGCAGTAGAGGGGGCAGGGTAGGAACTGAAGCTTTCTTT | - | TRBJ1-1 | TRBD1 | TRBV27
CASSGRGHDTEAFF | TGTGCCAGCAGTGGCAGGGGGCATGACACTGAAGCTTTCTTT | - | TRBJ1-1 | TRBD1 | TRBV2
CASRDPILAGGRADTQYF | TGTGCCAGCAGAGACCCTATCCTAGCGGGAGGGCGGGCAGATACGCAGTATTTT | - | TRBJ2-3 | TRBD2 | TRBV11-2
CSASSTDTQYF | TGCAGTGCTAGTTCGACAGATACGCAGTATTTT | - | TRBJ2-3 | - | TRBV20-1
CASQTRDRGNYGYTF | TGTGCCAGCCAAACCCGGGACAGGGGCAACTATGGCTACACCTTC | - | TRBJ1-2 | TRBD1 | TRBV19
CASSPLTSGALNEQFF | TGTGCCAGCAGCCCCTTAACTAGCGGAGCCCTCAATGAGCAGTTCTTC | - | TRBJ2-1 | TRBD2 | TRBV7-9
CASSLAEGKWNYGYTF | TGTGCCAGCAGCTTAGCGGAGGGTAAATGGAACTATGGCTACACCTTC | - | TRBJ1-2 | - | TRBV11-2
CASSEVGTGVGQTYEQYF | TGTGCCAGCAGTGAAGTAGGGACAGGGGTGGGCCAGACCTACGAGCAGTACTTC | - | TRBJ2-7 | TRBD1 | TRBV6-1
CASSHTTGIEAFF | TGTGCCAGCAGTCACACTACAGGGATAGAAGCTTTCTTT | - | TRBJ1-1 | - | TRBV3-1/TRBV3-2
CASNRPKTGVYGYTF | TGTGCCAGCAACCGACCGAAGACAGGCGTCTATGGCTACACCTTC | - | TRBJ1-2 | - | TRBV5-8
CASSLNSANYGYTF | TGTGCCAGCAGCTTAAACTCTGCTAACTATGGCTACACCTTC | - | TRBJ1-2 | - | TRBV7-8
CASSPLGTSGRRVLNEQFF | TGTGCCAGCAGTCCCCTGGGGACTAGCGGCCGGCGGGTCCTGAATGAGCAGTTCTTC | few | TRBJ2-1 | TRBD2 | TRBV28
CASSARGTYYGYTF | TGTGCCAGCAGTGCTCGAGGTACTTACTATGGCTACACCTTC | - | TRBJ1-2 | - | TRBV27
CASSSTGDRYEQYF | TGTGCCAGCAGTTCGACAGGGGACCGCTACGAGCAGTACTTC | once | TRBJ2-7 | TRBD1 | TRBV28